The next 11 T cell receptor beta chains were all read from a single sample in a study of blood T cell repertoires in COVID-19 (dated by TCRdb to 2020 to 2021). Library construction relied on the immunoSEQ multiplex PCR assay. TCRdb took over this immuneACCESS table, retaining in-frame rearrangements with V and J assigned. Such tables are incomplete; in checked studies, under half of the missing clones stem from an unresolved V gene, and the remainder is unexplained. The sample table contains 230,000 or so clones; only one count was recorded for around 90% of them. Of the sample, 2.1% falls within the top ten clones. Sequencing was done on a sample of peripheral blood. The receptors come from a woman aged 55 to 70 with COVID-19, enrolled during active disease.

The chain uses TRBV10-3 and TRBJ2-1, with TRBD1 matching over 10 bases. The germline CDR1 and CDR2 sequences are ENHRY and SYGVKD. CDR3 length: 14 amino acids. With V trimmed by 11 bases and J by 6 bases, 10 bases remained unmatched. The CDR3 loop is CAATSGTGVNEQFF. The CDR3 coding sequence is TGTGCCGCGACATCCGGGACAGGGGTCAATGAGCAGTTCTTC.

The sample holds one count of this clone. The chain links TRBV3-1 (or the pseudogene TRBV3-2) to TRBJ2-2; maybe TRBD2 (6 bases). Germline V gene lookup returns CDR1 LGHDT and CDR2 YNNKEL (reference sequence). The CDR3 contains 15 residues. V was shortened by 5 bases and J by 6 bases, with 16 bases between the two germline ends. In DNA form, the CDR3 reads TGTGCCAGCAGCGCGGGACTTAATTCCCCCGGGGAGCTGTTTTTT. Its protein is CASSAGLNSPGELFF.

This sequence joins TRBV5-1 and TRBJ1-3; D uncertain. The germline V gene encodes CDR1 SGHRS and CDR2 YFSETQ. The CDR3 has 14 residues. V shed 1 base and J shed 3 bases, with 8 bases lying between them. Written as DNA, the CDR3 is TGCGCCAGCAGCTTGAGCGGCTATGGAAACACCATATATTTT. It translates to CASSLSGYGNTIYF.

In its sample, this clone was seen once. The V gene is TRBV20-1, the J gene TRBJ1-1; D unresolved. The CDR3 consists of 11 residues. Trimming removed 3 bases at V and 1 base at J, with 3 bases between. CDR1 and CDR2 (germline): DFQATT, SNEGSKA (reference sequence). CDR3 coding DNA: TGCAGTGCTAGTCAGAACACTGAAGCTTTCTTT. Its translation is CSASQNTEAFF.

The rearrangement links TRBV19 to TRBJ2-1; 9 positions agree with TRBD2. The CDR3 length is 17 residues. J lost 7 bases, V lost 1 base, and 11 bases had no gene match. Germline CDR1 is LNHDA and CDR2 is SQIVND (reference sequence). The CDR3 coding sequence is TGTGCCAGTAGTATAGGTGGGCGGGGGGGCCTTAGGAATGAGCAGTTCTTC. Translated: CASSIGGRGGLRNEQFF.

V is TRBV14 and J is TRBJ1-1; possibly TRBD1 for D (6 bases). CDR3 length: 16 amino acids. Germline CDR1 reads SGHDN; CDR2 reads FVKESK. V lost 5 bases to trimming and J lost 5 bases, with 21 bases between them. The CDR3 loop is CASSLGKGRGGTEAFF. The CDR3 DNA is TGTGCCAGCAGCTTAGGAAAGGGGAGAGGGGGAACTGAAGCTTTCTTT.

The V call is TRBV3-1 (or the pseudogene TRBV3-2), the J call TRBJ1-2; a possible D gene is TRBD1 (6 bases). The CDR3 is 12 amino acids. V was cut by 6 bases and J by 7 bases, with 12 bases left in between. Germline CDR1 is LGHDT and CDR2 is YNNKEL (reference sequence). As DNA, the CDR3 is TGTGCCAGCAGTACGGACAGAGGTGGCTACACCTTC. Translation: CASSTDRGGYTF.

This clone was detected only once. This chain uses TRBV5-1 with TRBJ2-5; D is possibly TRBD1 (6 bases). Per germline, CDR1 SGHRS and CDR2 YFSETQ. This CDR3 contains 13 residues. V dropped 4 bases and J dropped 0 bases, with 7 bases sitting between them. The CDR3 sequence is CASSDRYQETQYF. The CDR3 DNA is TGCGCCAGCAGCGACAGGTACCAAGAGACCCAGTACTTC.

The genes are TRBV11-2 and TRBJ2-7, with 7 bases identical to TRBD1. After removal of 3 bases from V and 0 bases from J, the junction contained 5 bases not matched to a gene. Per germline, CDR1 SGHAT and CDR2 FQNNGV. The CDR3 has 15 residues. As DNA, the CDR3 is TGTGCCAGCAGCTTTAATCGGGACAGCTCCTACGAGCAGTACTTC. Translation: CASSFNRDSSYEQYF.

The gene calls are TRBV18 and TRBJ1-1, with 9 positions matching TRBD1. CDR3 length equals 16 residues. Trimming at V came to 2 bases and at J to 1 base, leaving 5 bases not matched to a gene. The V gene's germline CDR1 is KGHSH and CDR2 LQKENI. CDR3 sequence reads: CASSPFKQGANTEAFF. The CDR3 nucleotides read TGTGCCAGCTCACCATTCAAACAGGGGGCGAACACTGAAGCTTTCTTT.

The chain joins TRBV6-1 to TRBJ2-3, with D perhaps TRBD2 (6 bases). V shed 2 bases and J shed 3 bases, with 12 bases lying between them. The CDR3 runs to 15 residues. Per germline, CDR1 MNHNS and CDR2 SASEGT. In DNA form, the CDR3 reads TGTGCCAGCAGTGAAAGGCGGGACCTTACAGATACGCAGTATTTT. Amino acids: CASSERRDLTDTQYF.